Below, one T cell receptor beta chain is given with its context. Its antigen is not yet known. There are no base qualities to consult, and no much larger clone falls within one base. TCR CDR3 regions were amplified from genomic DNA by multiplex PCR using the deep immunoSEQ assay. For each cell subset, the extracted genomic DNA was distributed evenly across all wells of several immunoSEQ 96-well plates, and each plate served as one replicate. For sorted subsets, 150 to 200 ng genomic DNA, equal to 30,000 or so T cell genomes, was loaded into each replicate PCR. The purified libraries were quantified using a Qubit 3.0 fluorometer, sized with a Bioanalyzer 2100, and then quantified again using the KAPA Library Quantification kit. Each immunoSEQ 96-well plate was sequenced on its own single-read 150-cycle Illumina NextSeq 550 flow cell. In the authors' own workflow: Because the immunoSEQ output held only junctional sequences and lacked quality scores, the filtering could not match the filtering applied to full-length reads. Sequences were annotated with PyIR, a Python wrapper for IgBLAST v1.9, using IMGT germline references to assign V/J genes and CDR3. Reads with weak V/J assignments (E-value above 1e-6), missing CDR3, stop codons, out-of-frame junctions, or ambiguous translated residues were removed. A V3J clonotype was defined by an identical inferred V gene, J gene, and CDR3 amino acid sequence. To compute the percentage overlap between repertoires, the number of shared unique clonotypes was divided by the size of the smaller repertoire. Richness of each repertoire was evaluated using RTK rarefaction, the Chao1 estimator, and Recon v2.1 estimates of unobserved clonotypes. Generation probabilities were computed with OLGA for all TCRbeta clonotypes obtained by the gDNA method from a handful of donors. TCRdb retrieved this table from immuneACCESS and kept in-frame rearrangements only. Not all clones are present; in checked studies, unresolved V genes account for under half, and no reason is known for the remainder. The V and J calls and clone size are taken from that table; D and trimming were inferred from the DNA. This sample is represented by millions of clones; 85% to 95% of them were singletons. The ten largest account for 0.13% of the sample.

The sample comes from a study of shared clonotypes between healthy human individuals (TCRdb year 2020). Context from the whole study: A couple of women and a few men aged 18 to 49 years were included in the cohort. Per donor, three plates each were used for CD4 naive and CD4 memory, two for CD8 naive, and one for CD8 memory. To estimate repertoire size and how much clonotype sharing occurs between individuals, the study deeply sequenced the blood TCR repertoires of several healthy adults. To increase sequencing depth and limit assay-specific biases, different laboratories used diverse techniques to prepare libraries and sequence TCR repertoires. Each donor's leukapheresis produced roughly between roughly 0.94 and 9.5 billion PBMCs.

Healthy HIV-negative adults with no recently reported acute infections or vaccinations were included as donors. All donors were Caucasian adults living in Nashville, Tennessee, USA. CD4+ T cells were enriched by magnetic negative selection; naive cells were then positively selected on CD45RA, and the negative fraction formed the memory subset. Blood was obtained by leukapheresis, after which PBMCs were separated by Ficoll-Histopaque density gradient centrifugation and cryopreserved in liquid nitrogen vapor phase. Analytical flow cytometry was used to check the purity and quantity of every magnetically sorted T cell population. Genomic DNA was isolated from every sorted fraction and measured by UV absorbance on a Nanodrop 2000c. The paper's findings and limits, for the study overall: Naive subsets generally had larger estimated clonotype richness than memory subsets. The genetic and exposure-history diversity represented was limited by the small number of donors. Incomplete sequencing was indicated by rarefaction of sorted-subset datasets, despite the large sequencing depth. Higher generation probabilities were observed for clonotypes shared by all four sorted-subset donors than for non-shared clonotypes. Sampling was limited to blood, and TCR repertoires in tissue likely differ from TCR repertoires in blood. Pairwise subsampling led to the expectation that sequencing depth would affect the degree of clonotype sharing among donors. Across a handful of donors, roughly 5.1% of naive CD4, 3.5% of naive CD8, around 2.5% of memory CD4, and over 0.35% of memory CD8 clonotypes were shared.

Unmatched junction bases come to 11, with V trimmed by 2 bases and J by 5 bases. Its CDR3 holds 16 amino acids, cysteine through phenylalanine. Only the CDR3 part of the read is kept: 48 bases, read in frame from the first base. Via the germline V gene, CDR1 is SGHVS and CDR2 FNYEAQ. The clonotype was recovered from a man between 18 and 35 years old in good health. The rearrangement combines TRBV7-6 with TRBJ2-5, and 7 junctional nucleotides match TRBD2. Sequenced input: naive CD4+ T cells sorted from blood. The label giving this sample's cell subset or site can be read as: CD45RA+ positively selected. This receptor carries the CDR3 CASSLRGDLTRETQYF. The sequenced DNA: TGTGCCAGCAGCTTACGGGGGGATCTAACCAGGGAGACCCAGTACTTC.